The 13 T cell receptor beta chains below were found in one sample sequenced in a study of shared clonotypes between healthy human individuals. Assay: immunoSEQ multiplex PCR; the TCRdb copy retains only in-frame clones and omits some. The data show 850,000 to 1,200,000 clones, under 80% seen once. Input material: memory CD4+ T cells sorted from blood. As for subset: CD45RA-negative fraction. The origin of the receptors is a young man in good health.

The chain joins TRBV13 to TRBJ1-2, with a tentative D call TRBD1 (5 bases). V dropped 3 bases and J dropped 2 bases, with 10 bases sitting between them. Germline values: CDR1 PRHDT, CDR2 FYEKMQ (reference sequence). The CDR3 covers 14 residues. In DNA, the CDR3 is TGTGCCAGCAGCTTCCGGGACTCCAACTATGGCTACACCTTC. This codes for CASSFRDSNYGYTF.

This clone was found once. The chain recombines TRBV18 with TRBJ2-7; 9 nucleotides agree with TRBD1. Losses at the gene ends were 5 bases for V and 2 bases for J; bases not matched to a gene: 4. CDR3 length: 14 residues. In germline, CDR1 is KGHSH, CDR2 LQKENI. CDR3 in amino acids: CASSAGQGAYEQYF. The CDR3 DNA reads TGTGCCAGCTCAGCGGGACAGGGAGCCTACGAGCAGTACTTC.

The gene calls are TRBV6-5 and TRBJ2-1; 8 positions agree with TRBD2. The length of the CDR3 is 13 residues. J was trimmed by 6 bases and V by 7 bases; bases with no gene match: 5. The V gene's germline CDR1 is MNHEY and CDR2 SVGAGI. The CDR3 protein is CASTQLAANEQFF. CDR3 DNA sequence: TGTGCCAGCACTCAACTAGCGGCCAATGAGCAGTTCTTC.

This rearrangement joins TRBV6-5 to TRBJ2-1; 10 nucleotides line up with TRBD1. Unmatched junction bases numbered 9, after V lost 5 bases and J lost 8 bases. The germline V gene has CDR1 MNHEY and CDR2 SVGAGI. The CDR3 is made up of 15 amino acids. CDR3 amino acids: CASSQTGTGVHEQFF. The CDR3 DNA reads TGTGCCAGCAGTCAGACCGGGACAGGGGTGCATGAGCAGTTCTTC.

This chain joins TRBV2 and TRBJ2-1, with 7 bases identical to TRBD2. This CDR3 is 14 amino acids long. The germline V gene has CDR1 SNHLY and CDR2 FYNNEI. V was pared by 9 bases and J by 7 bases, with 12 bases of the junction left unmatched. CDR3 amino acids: CASAGTTLGNEQFF. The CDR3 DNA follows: TGTGCCAGTGCCGGGACTACGTTGGGGAATGAGCAGTTCTTC.

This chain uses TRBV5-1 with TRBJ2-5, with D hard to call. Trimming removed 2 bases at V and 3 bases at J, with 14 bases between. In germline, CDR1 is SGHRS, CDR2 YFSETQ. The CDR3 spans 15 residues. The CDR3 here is CASSLSQSNKETQYF. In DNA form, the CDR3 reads TGCGCCAGCAGCTTAAGCCAGAGTAATAAAGAGACCCAGTACTTC.

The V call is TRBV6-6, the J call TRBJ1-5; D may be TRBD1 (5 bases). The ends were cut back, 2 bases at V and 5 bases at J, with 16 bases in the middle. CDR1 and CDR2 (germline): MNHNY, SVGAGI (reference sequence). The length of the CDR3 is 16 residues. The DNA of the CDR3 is TGTGCCAGCAGTTACATGCTCGGGACGGCAGATCAGCCCCAGCATTTT. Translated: CASSYMLGTADQPQHF.

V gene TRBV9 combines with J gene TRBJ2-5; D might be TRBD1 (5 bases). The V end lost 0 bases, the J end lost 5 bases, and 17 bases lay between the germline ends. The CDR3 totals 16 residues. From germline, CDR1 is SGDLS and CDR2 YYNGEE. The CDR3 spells CASSVGARVNFETQYF. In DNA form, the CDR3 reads TGTGCCAGCAGCGTAGGTGCCAGGGTAAATTTTGAGACCCAGTACTTC.

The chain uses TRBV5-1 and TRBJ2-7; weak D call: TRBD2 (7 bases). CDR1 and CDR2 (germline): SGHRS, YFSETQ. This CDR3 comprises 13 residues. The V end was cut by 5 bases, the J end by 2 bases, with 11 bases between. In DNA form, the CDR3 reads TGCGCCAGCAGGTGGGGGGGCACCTACGAGCAGTACTTC. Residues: CASRWGGTYEQYF.

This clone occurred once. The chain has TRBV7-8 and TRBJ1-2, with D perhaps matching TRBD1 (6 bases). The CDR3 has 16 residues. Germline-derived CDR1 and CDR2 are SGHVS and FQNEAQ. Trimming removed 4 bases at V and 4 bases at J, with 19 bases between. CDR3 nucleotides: TGTGCCAGCAGCTCGTCGATTGGGGGCGGGACCTATGGCTACACCTTC. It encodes CASSSSIGGGTYGYTF.

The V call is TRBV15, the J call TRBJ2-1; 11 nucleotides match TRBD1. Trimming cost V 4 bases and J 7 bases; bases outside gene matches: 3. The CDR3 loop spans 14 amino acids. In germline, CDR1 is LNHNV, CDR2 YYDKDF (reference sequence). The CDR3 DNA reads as TGTGCCACCAGCATCGGACAGGGGGCAAATGAGCAGTTCTTC. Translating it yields CATSIGQGANEQFF.

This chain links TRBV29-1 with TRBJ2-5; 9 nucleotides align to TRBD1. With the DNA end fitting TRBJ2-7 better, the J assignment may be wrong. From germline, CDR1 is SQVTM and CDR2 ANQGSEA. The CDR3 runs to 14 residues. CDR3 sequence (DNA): TGCAGCGTTGAGGGACAGGGTTCCCGCTACGAGCAGTACTTC. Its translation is CSVEGQGSRYEQYF.

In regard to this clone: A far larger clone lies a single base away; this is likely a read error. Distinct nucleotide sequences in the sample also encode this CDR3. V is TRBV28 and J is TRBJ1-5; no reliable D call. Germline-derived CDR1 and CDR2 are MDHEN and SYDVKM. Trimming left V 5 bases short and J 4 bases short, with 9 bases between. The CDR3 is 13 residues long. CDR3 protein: CASSTTSNQPQHF. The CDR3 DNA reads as TGTGCCAGCAGTACTACTAGTAATCAGCCCCAGCATTTT.